The 26 T cell receptor beta chains presented below share a single source sample, sequenced in a study of neurological immune-mediated disorders. A single record per CDR3 protein comes from TCRdb applying MiXCR to the 5' RACE reads. The sample includes approximately 30,000 distinct CDR3 sequences, 15% seen only once; the top ten take 25% to 35%. Sequencing was performed on PBMCs. The source of these receptors is a man aged 65 to 85 in good health.

A note on this clonotype: Germline and junction disagree at one end, which may indicate a read error. The chain employs TRBV6-5 and TRBJ2-1; D call uncertain. There are 11 residues in the CDR3. From germline, CDR1 is MNHEY and CDR2 SVGAGI. CDR3 amino acids: CVSTEHGEQFF. The CDR3 coding sequence is TGTGTCAGCACCGAACATGGGGAGCAGTTCTTC.

This clonotype was seen at least ten times. This sequence joins TRBV7-2 and TRBJ2-2; D assignment may be TRBD1 or TRBD2 (5 bases each). The CDR3 consists of 15 residues. Trimming cost V 4 bases and J 3 bases, with 12 bases left between them. Germline V gene data show CDR1 as SGHTA and CDR2 as FQGNSA. Written as DNA, the CDR3 is TGTGCCAGCAGCTCGAGGGACGGATACACCGGGGAGCTGTTTTTT. This translates into CASSSRDGYTGELFF.

This clonotype was seen ten or more times. The J gene is TRBJ2-2, the V gene TRBV27; 7 bases line up with TRBD1. Germline V CDR1 and CDR2: MNHEY, SMNVEV (reference sequence). Trimming took 3 bases from V and 5 from J; bases not matched to a gene: 9. The CDR3 runs 16 residues. This chain's CDR3 is CASSFSSGTATGELFF. CDR3 DNA sequence: TGTGCCAGCAGTTTTTCCTCCGGGACAGCTACCGGGGAGCTGTTTTTT.

In its sample, this clonotype was seen many times. The chain employs TRBV27 and TRBJ2-7; TRBD2 matches at 13 bases. The V segment lost 4 bases and the J segment 1 base; nucleotides outside the gene matches: 4. CDR3 length equals 16 residues. Per germline, CDR1 MNHEY and CDR2 SMNVEV (reference sequence). CDR3 bases: TGTGCCAGCAGTTCCCTGGGACTAGCGGGGTCCTACGAGCAGTACTTC. It translates to CASSSLGLAGSYEQYF.

This clonotype was seen repeatedly, ten times or more. The gene calls are TRBV6-2 or TRBV6-3 and TRBJ2-1, with 13 bases identical to TRBD2. The CDR3 is made up of 15 amino acids. Unmatched junction bases numbered 2, after V lost 6 bases and J lost 3 bases. Per germline, CDR1 MNHEY and CDR2 SVGEGT. CDR3 loop: CASRTSGGRYNEQFF. The CDR3 DNA follows: TGTGCCAGCAGGACTAGCGGGGGGCGCTACAATGAGCAGTTCTTC.

This clonotype has at least ten counts. One end of the junction fails to match germline, which may point to a read error. The CDR3 loop is CASSFPSTGSYQQYF. CDR3 DNA sequence: TGTGCCAGCAGTTTCCCTTCGACAGGCTCCTACCAGCAGTACTTC. The chain joins TRBV28 to TRBJ2-7; a weak D match, TRBD1 (6 bases). Germline loops: CDR1 MDHEN, CDR2 SYDVKM. CDR3 size: 15 residues. Full variable domain (remainder filled in from reference TRBV28 and TRBJ2-7): DVKVTQSSRYLVKRTGEKVFLECVQDMDHENMFWYRQDPGLGLRLIYFSYDVKMKEKGDIPEGYSVSREKKERFSLILESASTNQTSMYLCASSFPSTGSYQQYFGPGTRLTVT.

This clonotype was seen at least ten times. The chain recombines TRBV20-1 with TRBJ1-2; the D gene is possibly TRBD1 (5 bases). The V gene's germline CDR1 is DFQATT and CDR2 SNEGSKA (reference sequence). This CDR3 spans 13 amino acids. Trimming cost V 3 bases and J 5 bases, with 13 bases left between them. The CDR3 sequence is CSASSRVEYGYTF. In DNA form, the CDR3 reads TGCAGTGCTAGTTCCAGGGTGGAATATGGCTACACCTTC.

This clonotype appeared many times. The chain combines TRBV18 with TRBJ2-7; D gene uncertain. The germline gives CDR1 KGHSH, CDR2 LQKENI. The CDR3 consists of 14 residues. Trimming stripped 3 bases from V and 0 bases from J, with 9 bases between. The CDR3 coding sequence is TGTGCCAGCTCACCCCAACAAAGCTCCTACGAGCAGTACTTC. The encoded protein is CASSPQQSSYEQYF.

In the case of this clonotype: Germline is not matched at one junction end, which may reflect a read error. The CDR3 region has the DNA TGCGCCAGCAGCCCGTTAGCGGGGGGACCTCAAGAGACCCAGCACTTC. It encodes CASSPLAGGPQETQHF. The chain has TRBV5-1 and TRBJ2-5; the match to TRBD2 covers 10 bases. CDR1 and CDR2 from the germline V gene are SGHRS and YFSETQ. The CDR3 runs 16 residues.

This clonotype was observed many times. The chain joins TRBV5-1 to TRBJ1-1, with TRBD1 matching over 8 bases. Germline trimming cut 3 bases from V and 0 bases from J; bases unmatched to any gene: 1. The CDR3 has 14 residues. Looked up from germline, CDR1 is SGHRS and CDR2 is YFSETQ. This chain's CDR3 is CASSSTGVNTEAFF. The CDR3 DNA sequence: TGCGCCAGCAGCTCGACAGGGGTGAACACTGAAGCTTTCTTT.

This clonotype showed up many times. The chain carries TRBV14 and TRBJ2-5; 8 bases match TRBD2. Germline assignment: CDR1 SGHDN and CDR2 FVKESK. V was clipped by 6 bases and J by 2 bases; unmatched bases: 8. This CDR3 is 15 amino acids long. CDR3 DNA sequence: TGTGCCAGCAGTGCCTCCGCGGGGGGTCAAGAGACCCAGTACTTC. Amino acids: CASSASAGGQETQYF.

This clonotype was counted ten times or more. The chain combines TRBV6-1 with TRBJ1-2; 7 bases are shared with TRBD1. The CDR3 has 17 amino acids. Germline CDR1 MNHNS, CDR2 SASEGT. V was clipped by 6 bases and J by 4 bases; unmatched bases: 17. Here the CDR3 reads CASSTTPRGGSGYGYTF. CDR3 nucleotide sequence: TGTGCCAGCAGCACCACTCCCCGAGGGGGCTCGGGCTATGGCTACACCTTC.

This clonotype was seen repeatedly, ten times or more. The V gene is TRBV11-3, the J gene TRBJ2-7, with unresolved D. The V and J ends lost 3 bases and 12 bases respectively, with 27 bases between them. The CDR3 loop spans 16 amino acids. Germline V lookup: CDR1 SGHNT, CDR2 YENEEA. The CDR3 DNA reads TGTGCCAGCAGCTTTCGCCATGGATCGGGTGGGTCTTTTAGGTACTTC. This gives the protein CASSFRHGSGGSFRYF.

This clonotype has a single count. A junction end diverges from the germline sequence, so it may reflect a read error. J is TRBJ2-7 and V is TRBV20-1; 7 nucleotides align to TRBD2. CDR3 length equals 17 residues. Germline V gives CDR1 DFQATT, CDR2 SNEGSKA (reference sequence). CDR3 loop: CSARDFSGTIGPYEEYF. The CDR3 nucleotides read TGCAGTGCTAGAGATTTCTCCGGGACTATCGGTCCCTACGAGGAGTACTTC.

The table lists this clonotype with many counts. The V and J genes are TRBV14 and TRBJ2-4, with 10 bases that match TRBD1. J lost 7 bases, V lost 5 bases, and 11 bases had no gene match. There are 16 residues in the CDR3. Germline CDR1 SGHDN, CDR2 FVKESK. This CDR3 is CASSRDRGGLVNIQYF. In DNA, the CDR3 is TGTGCCAGCAGCAGGGACAGGGGTGGCCTAGTGAACATTCAGTACTTC.

This clonotype has ten or more counts. This chain links TRBV10-3 with TRBJ2-7; TRBD1 aligns across 11 bases. The V gene's germline CDR1 is ENHRY and CDR2 SYGVKD. The junction had 5 bases not matched to a gene; V was cut back by 10 bases and J by 3 bases. The CDR3 has 13 residues. The CDR3 DNA sequence: TGTGCCACCGCCGGGACAGGGGGCTACGAGCAGTACTTC. Protein: CATAGTGGYEQYF.

This clonotype was detected only once. The V call is TRBV9, the J call TRBJ2-2, with no clear D. The CDR3 runs to 12 residues. V lost 6 bases to trimming and J lost 6 bases, with 9 bases between them. CDR1 and CDR2 (germline): SGDLS, YYNGEE. CDR3 sequence reads: CASTPIAGELFF. The CDR3 bases are TGTGCCAGCACCCCTATCGCCGGGGAGCTGTTTTTT.

This clonotype occurred many times. The V and J genes are TRBV11-3 and TRBJ2-5, with a possible D match to TRBD2 (5 bases). The V gene lost 1 base and the J gene lost 5 bases, with 8 bases spanning the gap. The CDR3 contains 13 residues. Per germline, CDR1 SGHNT and CDR2 YENEEA. CDR3 residues: CASSLAGSETQYF. CDR3 bases: TGTGCCAGCAGCTTAGCGGGATCTGAGACCCAGTACTTC. The complete variable domain, with remaining parts taken from reference TRBV11-3 and TRBJ2-5, reads EAGVVQSPRYKIIEKKQPVAFWCNPISGHNTLYWYLQNLGQGPELLIRYENEEAVDDSQLPKDRFSAERLKGVDSTLKIQPAELGDSAVYLCASSLAGSETQYFGPGTRLLVL.

This clonotype occurred many times. DNA of the CDR3: TGTGCCAGCAGCCTCAGACAGAGTCCTAACTATGGCTACACCTTC. Protein sequence: CASSLRQSPNYGYTF. The chain uses TRBV5-5 and TRBJ1-2, with D perhaps TRBD1 (5 bases). Trimming removed 4 bases at V and 0 bases at J, with 13 bases between. Germline assignment: CDR1 SGHKS and CDR2 YYEKEE (reference sequence). This CDR3 is built from 15 residues.

This clonotype was seen at least ten times. The chain is built from TRBV12-3 or TRBV12-4 and TRBJ2-3, with 10 bases matching TRBD2. The V and J ends lost 2 bases and 0 bases, in that order; junction bases with no gene match: 5. CDR3 length: 17 amino acids. CDR3 sequence reads: CASSLRLAGGSTDTQYF. The CDR3 DNA is TGTGCCAGCAGTTTACGATTAGCGGGGGGCAGCACAGATACGCAGTATTTT.

The sample holds many counts of this clonotype. The genes are TRBV6-5 and TRBJ2-6; 8 bases fit TRBD1. Germline loops: CDR1 MNHEY, CDR2 SVGAGI. The CDR3 contains 16 residues. Trimming took 6 bases from V and 2 from J; bases not matched to a gene: 6. Here the CDR3 reads CASRPSQGAGANVLTF. As DNA, the CDR3 is TGTGCCAGCAGACCGTCACAGGGGGCTGGGGCCAACGTCCTGACTTTC.

V and J are TRBV9 and TRBJ2-3, with D unresolved. CDR1 is SGDLS, CDR2 YYNGEE, per germline. V lost 3 bases, J lost 1 base, and 9 bases lay in between. This CDR3 is 14 amino acids long. Here the CDR3 reads CASSGSRGTDTQYF. The CDR3 DNA sequence: TGTGCCAGCAGCGGCAGCCGCGGCACAGATACGCAGTATTTT. The full variable domain, in which reference TRBV9 and TRBJ2-3 provide the parts outside the CDR3, is DSGVTQTPKHLITATGQRVTLRCSPRSGDLSVYWYQQSLDQGLQFLIQYYNGEERAKGNILERFSAQQFPDLHSELNLSSLELGDSALYFCASSGSRGTDTQYFGPGTRLTVL.

In this sample, this clonotype turned up many times. The CDR3 region has the DNA TGTGCCAGCTCACGACGCACCGGGGAGCTGTTTTTT. Amino acid sequence: CASSRRTGELFF. The V and J genes are TRBV18 and TRBJ2-2; D not resolved. The CDR3 sequence is 12 residues long. V was pared by 4 bases and J by 4 bases, with 4 bases between. Germline lookup yields CDR1 KGHSH and CDR2 LQKENI.

This clonotype is medium-sized by share. The chain carries TRBV5-1 and TRBJ2-3; D is tentatively TRBD1 or TRBD2 (6 bases each). Trimming took 3 bases from V and 1 from J, leaving 9 bases between them. The CDR3 consists of 14 residues. Germline V gene data show CDR1 as SGHRS and CDR2 as YFSETQ. The CDR3 DNA sequence: TGCGCCAGCAGCTGGAGGGGGGGCACAGATACGCAGTATTTT. The encoded protein is CASSWRGGTDTQYF.

This clonotype showed up many times. The chain links TRBV20-1 to TRBJ2-5, with 8 bases fitting TRBD2. The CDR3 is 16 amino acids. Germline V gene lookup returns CDR1 DFQATT and CDR2 SNEGSKA (reference sequence). J gave up 3 bases and V 2 bases, and 11 bases lay outside the gene matches. The CDR3, as DNA: TGCAGTGCTAGATCCTTCTCCCCGGGGGGGGAAGAGACCCAGTACTTC. Its protein is CSARSFSPGGEETQYF.

This clonotype was seen at least ten times. The chain employs TRBV20-1 and TRBJ2-1; weak D call: TRBD1 (7 bases). The CDR3 extends over 13 amino acids. Trimming shortened V by 2 bases and J by 10 bases, and 15 bases separated the two germline ends. CDR1 DFQATT and CDR2 SNEGSKA come from the germline V gene (reference sequence). CDR3 loop: CSARKEGAREQFF. CDR3 nucleotide sequence: TGCAGTGCTAGAAAGGAGGGGGCTAGGGAGCAGTTCTTC.